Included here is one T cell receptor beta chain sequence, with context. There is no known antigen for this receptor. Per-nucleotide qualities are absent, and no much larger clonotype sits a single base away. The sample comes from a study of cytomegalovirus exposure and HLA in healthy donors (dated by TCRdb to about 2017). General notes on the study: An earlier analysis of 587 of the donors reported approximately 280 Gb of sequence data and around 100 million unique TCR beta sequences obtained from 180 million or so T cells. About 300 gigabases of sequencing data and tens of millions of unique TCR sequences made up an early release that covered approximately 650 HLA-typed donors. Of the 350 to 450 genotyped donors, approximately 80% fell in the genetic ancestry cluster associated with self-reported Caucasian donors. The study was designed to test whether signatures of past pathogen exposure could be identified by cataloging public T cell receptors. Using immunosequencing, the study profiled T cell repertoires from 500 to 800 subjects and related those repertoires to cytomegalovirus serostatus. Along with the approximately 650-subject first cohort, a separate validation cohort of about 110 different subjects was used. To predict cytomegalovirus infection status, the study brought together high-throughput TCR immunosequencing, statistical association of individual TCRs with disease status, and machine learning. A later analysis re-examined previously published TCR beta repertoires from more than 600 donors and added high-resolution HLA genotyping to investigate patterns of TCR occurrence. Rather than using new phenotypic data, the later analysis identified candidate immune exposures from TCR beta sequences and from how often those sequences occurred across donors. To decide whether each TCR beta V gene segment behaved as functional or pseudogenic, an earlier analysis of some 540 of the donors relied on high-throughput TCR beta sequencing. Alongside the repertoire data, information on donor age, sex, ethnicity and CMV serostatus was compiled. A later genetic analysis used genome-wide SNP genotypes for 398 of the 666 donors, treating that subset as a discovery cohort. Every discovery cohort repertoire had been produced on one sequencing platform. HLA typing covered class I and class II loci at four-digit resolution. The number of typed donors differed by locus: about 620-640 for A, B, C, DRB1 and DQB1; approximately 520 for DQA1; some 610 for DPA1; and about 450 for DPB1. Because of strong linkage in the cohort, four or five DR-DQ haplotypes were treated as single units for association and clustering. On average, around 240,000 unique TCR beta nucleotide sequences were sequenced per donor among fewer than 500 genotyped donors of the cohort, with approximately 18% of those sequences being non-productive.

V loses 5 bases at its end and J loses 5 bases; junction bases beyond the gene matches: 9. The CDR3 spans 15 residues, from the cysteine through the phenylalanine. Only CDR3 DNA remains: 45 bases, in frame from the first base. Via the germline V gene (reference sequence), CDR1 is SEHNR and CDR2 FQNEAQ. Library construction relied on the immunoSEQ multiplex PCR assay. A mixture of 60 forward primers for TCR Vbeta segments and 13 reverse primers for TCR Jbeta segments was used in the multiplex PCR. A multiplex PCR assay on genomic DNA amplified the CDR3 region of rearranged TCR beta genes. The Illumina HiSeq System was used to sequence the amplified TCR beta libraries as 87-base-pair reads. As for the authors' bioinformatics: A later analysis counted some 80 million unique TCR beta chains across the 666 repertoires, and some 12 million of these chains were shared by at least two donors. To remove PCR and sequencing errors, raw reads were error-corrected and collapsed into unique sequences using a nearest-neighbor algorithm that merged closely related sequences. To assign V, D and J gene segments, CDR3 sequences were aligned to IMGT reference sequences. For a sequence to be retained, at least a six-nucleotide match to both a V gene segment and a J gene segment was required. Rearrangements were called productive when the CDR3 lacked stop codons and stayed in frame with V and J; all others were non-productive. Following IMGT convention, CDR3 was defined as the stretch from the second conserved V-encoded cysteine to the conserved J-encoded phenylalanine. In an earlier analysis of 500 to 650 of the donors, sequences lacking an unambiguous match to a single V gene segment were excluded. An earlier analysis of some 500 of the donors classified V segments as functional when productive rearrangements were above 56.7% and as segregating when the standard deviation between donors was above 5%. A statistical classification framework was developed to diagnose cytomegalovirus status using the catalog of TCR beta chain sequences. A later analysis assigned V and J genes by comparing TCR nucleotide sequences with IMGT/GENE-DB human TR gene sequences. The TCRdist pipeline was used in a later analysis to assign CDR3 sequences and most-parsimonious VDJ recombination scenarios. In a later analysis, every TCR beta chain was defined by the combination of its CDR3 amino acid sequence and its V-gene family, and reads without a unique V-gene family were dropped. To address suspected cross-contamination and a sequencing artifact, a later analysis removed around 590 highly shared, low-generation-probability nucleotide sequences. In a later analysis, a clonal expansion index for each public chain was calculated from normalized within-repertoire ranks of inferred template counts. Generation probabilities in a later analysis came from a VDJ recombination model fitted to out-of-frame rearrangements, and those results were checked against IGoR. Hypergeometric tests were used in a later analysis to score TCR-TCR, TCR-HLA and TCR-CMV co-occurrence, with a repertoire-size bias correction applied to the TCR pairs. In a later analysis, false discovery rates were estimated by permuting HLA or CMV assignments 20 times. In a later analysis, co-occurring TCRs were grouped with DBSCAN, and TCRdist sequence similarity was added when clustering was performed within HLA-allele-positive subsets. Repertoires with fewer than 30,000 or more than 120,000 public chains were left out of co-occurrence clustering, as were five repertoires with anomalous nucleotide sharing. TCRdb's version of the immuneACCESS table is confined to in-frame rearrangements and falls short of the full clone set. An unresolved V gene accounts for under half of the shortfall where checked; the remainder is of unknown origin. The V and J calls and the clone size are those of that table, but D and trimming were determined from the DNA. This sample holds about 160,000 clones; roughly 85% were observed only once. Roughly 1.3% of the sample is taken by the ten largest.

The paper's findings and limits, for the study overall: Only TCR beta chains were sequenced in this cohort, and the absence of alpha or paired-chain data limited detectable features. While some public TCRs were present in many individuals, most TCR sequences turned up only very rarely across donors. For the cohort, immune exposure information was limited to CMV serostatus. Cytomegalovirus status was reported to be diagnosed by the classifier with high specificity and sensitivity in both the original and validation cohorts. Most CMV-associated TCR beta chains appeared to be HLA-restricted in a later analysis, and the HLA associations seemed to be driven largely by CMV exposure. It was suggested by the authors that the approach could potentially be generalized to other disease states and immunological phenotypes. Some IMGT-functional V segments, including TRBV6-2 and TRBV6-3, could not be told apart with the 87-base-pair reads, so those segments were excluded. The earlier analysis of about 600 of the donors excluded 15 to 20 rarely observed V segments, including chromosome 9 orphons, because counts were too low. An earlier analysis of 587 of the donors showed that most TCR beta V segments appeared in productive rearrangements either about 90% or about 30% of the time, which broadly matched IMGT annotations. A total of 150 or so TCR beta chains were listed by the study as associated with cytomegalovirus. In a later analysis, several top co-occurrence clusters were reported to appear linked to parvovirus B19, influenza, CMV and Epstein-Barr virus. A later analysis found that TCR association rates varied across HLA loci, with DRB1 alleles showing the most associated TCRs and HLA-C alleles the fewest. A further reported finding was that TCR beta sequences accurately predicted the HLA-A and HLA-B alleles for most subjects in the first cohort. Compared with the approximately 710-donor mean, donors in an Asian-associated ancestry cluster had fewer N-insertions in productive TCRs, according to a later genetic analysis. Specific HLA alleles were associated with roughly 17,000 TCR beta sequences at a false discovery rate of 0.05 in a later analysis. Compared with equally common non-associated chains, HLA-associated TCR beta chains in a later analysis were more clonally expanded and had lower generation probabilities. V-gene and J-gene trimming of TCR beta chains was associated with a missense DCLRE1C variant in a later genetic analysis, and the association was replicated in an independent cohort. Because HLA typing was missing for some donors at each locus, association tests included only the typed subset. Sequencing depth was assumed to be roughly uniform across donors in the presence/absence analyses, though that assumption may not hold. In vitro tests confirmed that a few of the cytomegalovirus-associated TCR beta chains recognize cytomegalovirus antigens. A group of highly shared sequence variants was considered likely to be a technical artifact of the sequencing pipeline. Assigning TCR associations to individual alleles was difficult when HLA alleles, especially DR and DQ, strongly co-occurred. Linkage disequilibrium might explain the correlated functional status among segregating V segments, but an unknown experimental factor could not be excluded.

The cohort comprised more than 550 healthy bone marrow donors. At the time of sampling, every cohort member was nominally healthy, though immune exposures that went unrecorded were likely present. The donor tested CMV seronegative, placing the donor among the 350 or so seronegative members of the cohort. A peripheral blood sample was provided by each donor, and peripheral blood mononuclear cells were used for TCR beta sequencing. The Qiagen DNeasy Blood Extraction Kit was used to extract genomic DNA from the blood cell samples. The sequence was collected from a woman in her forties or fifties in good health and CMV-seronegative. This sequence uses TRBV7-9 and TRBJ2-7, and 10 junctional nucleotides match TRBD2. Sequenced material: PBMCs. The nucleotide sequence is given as TGTGCCAGCAGCCTCCTAGTAGCGGGAGGCGACGAGCAGTACTTC. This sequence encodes CASSLLVAGGDEQYF. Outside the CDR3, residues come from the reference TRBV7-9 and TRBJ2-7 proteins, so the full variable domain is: DTGVSQNPRHKITKRGQNVTFRCDPISEHNRLYWYRQTLGQGPEFLTYFQNEAQLEKSRLLSDRFSAERPKGSFSTLEIQRTEQGDSAMYLCASSLLVAGGDEQYFGPGTRLTVT.